One and the same sample provided the 28 T cell receptor beta chains below, sequenced in a study of beta chain features in type 1 diabetes. The authors reverse transcribed all of the isolated RNA, so sequencing captured expressed TCRB transcripts. TCRdb's copy holds only in-frame clones and misses some; the assay was immunoSEQ multiplex PCR. In the table there are about 140,000 clones, 6.9% of which are singletons. Specimen: central memory CD4+ T cells from blood. These receptors were collected from a young woman in good health.

The CDR3 nucleotides read TGTGCCAGCAGCATCGGCGGCTCCGGAAACACCATATATTTT. Protein: CASSIGGSGNTIYF. The chain is built from TRBV2 and TRBJ1-3; no clear D. The ends were cut back, 6 bases at V and 4 bases at J, with 13 bases in the middle. The CDR3 has 14 residues. The germline V gene encodes CDR1 SNHLY and CDR2 FYNNEI.

The chain links TRBV4-1 to TRBJ1-5; D is undetermined. Germline CDR1 MGHRA, CDR2 YSYEKL. This CDR3 has 15 residues. V lost 0 bases and J lost 11, with 17 bases in between. The DNA of the CDR3 is TGCGCCAGCAGCCAAGACACCGGAGTCAAGAGGGCCCAGCATTTT. Protein: CASSQDTGVKRAQHF.

The rearrangement uses TRBV7-8 and TRBJ1-2; 7 positions agree with TRBD1. The germline V gene has CDR1 SGHVS and CDR2 FQNEAQ. V gave up 5 bases and J gave up 4 bases; unmatched junction bases: 10. CDR3 size: 15 residues. In DNA form, the CDR3 reads TGTGCCAGCAGCGTTGACAGGGAAGCGAGCTATGGCTACACCTTC. Protein: CASSVDREASYGYTF.

J is TRBJ2-5 and V is TRBV27; 7 bases are shared with TRBD2. This CDR3 has 17 amino acids. Trimming at V came to 5 bases and at J to 5 bases, leaving 17 bases not matched to a gene. The germline V gene encodes CDR1 MNHEY and CDR2 SMNVEV (reference sequence). The CDR3 spells CASSPRLSSGWRETQYF. The CDR3 DNA sequence: TGTGCCAGCAGTCCCCGGTTGTCTAGCGGTTGGCGGGAGACCCAGTACTTC.

This clone has only a few counts. The V call is TRBV2, the J call TRBJ1-2; 8 positions agree with TRBD1. In germline, CDR1 is SNHLY, CDR2 FYNNEI. This CDR3 region has 14 residues. With V trimmed by 4 bases and J by 4 bases, 5 bases remained unmatched. The CDR3 loop reads CASSGQGAIYGYTF. The CDR3 DNA reads as TGTGCCAGCAGTGGGCAGGGGGCTATCTATGGCTACACCTTC.

This clone showed up just a few times. One end of the junction is discordant with germline, which a read error may explain. This chain uses TRBV7-7 with TRBJ2-1; TRBD2 aligns across 10 bases. This CDR3 is 14 amino acids long. Germline V CDR1 and CDR2: SSHAT, FNYEAQ (reference sequence). The CDR3 is CASSREPLAGAMFF. The CDR3 DNA reads TGTGCTAGCAGCCGCGAGCCTCTAGCGGGAGCTATGTTCTTC.

J is TRBJ2-1 and V is TRBV28; TRBD2 aligns across 11 bases. V dropped 4 bases and J dropped 7; count of bases not matched to a gene: 9. This CDR3 contains 16 residues. Germline values: CDR1 MDHEN, CDR2 SYDVKM. The CDR3 region has the DNA TGTGCCAGCAGTTCGACTAGCGGGAACGTATGGAATGAGCAGTTCTTC. It codes for CASSSTSGNVWNEQFF.

A few counts support this clone. This sample includes further DNA sequences coding for the same CDR3. This rearrangement joins TRBV7-2 to TRBJ2-7, with D uncertain. Germline assignment: CDR1 SGHTA and CDR2 FQGNSA. V lost 1 base, J lost 4 bases, and 11 bases lay in between. The CDR3 spans 14 residues. CDR3 nucleotides: TGTGCCAGCAGCTTAGGTCCCGGTTCGTACGAGCAGTACTTC. Protein sequence: CASSLGPGSYEQYF.

The table lists this clone with a few counts. The genes are TRBV7-2 and TRBJ2-3; no firm D call. Germline-derived CDR1 and CDR2 are SGHTA and FQGNSA. This CDR3 is built from 14 residues. Trimming pared 3 bases from V and 2 bases from J, leaving 9 bases between. CDR3 protein: CASSFGGATDTQYF. The CDR3 DNA sequence: TGTGCCAGCAGCTTTGGTGGAGCCACAGATACGCAGTATTTT.

CDR3 sequence (DNA): TGTGCCAGCAGCCCGACTTTGGGTGGGACAGCCCCGGGGACGCAGTATTTT. It codes for CASSPTLGGTAPGTQYF. The chain couples TRBV11-2 to TRBJ2-3, with 7 bases fitting TRBD1. After removal of 5 bases from V and 9 bases from J, the junction contained 20 bases not matched to a gene. Germline assignment: CDR1 SGHAT and CDR2 FQNNGV. This CDR3 comprises 17 residues.

The rearrangement links TRBV5-4 to TRBJ2-5, with a weak D call TRBD2 (5 bases). The CDR3 sequence is 15 residues long. Germline V gene sequence: CDR1 SGHNT, CDR2 YYREEE (reference sequence). Between the trimmed V and J ends, which lost 3 bases and 1 base, there was a span of 13 bases. The CDR3 DNA reads as TGTGCCAGCAGCTGGGGAGAATACTTCCAAGAGACCCAGTACTTC. The encoded protein is CASSWGEYFQETQYF.

The chain employs TRBV30 and TRBJ2-1; perhaps TRBD2 as D (6 bases). Germline lookup yields CDR1 GTSNPN and CDR2 SVGIG (reference sequence). The V end lost 0 bases, the J end lost 10 bases, and 34 bases lay between the germline ends. CDR3 size: 20 residues. CDR3 DNA sequence: TGTGCCTGGAGTGTACCCCCTGATAGTAGCGGAAGGCACTACAATTCGGAGCAGTTCTTC. This translates into CAWSVPPDSSGRHYNSEQFF.

In this sample, this clone turned up a few times. The chain couples TRBV7-8 to TRBJ2-7, with 13 bases lining up with TRBD2. Germline CDR1 SGHVS, CDR2 FQNEAQ. CDR3 size: 15 residues. V shed 2 bases, J shed 3 bases, and the junction held 1 base outside the gene matches. DNA of the CDR3: TGTGCCAGCAGCTTAAGGACTAGCGGGAGCTACGAGCAGTACTTC. Residues: CASSLRTSGSYEQYF.

This clone was found a few times. The chain links TRBV7-6 to TRBJ2-1, with D maybe TRBD1 (5 bases). CDR1 is SGHVS and CDR2 is FNYEAQ in the germline V gene. The CDR3 is 16 amino acids. V dropped 1 base and J dropped 3 bases, with 13 bases sitting between them. The CDR3 spells CASSLGLPGYYNEQFF. As DNA, the CDR3 is TGTGCCAGCAGCTTAGGATTGCCAGGGTACTACAATGAGCAGTTCTTC.

There are a few counts of this clone. The rearrangement uses TRBV6-5 and TRBJ2-5, with D uncertain. The V gene lost 4 bases and the J gene lost 0 bases, with 9 bases spanning the gap. The CDR3 spans 14 residues. CDR1 is MNHEY and CDR2 is SVGAGI in the germline V gene. The CDR3 loop reads CASSSYGYQETQYF. CDR3 bases: TGTGCCAGCAGTTCGTACGGGTACCAAGAGACCCAGTACTTC.

In its sample, this clone was seen many times. This chain joins TRBV2 and TRBJ2-1; 11 nucleotides match TRBD2. There are 15 residues in the CDR3. CDR1 and CDR2 from the germline V gene are SNHLY and FYNNEI. J lost 5 bases, V lost 6 bases, and 6 bases had no gene match. CDR3 region: CASRQLAGANNEQFF. The DNA of the CDR3 is TGTGCCAGCAGACAACTAGCGGGAGCGAACAATGAGCAGTTCTTC.

In this sample, this clone turned up a few times. The chain links TRBV7-8 to TRBJ1-4; 9 positions agree with TRBD1. The CDR3 covers 15 residues. Germline V lookup: CDR1 SGHVS, CDR2 FQNEAQ. V lost 5 bases and J lost 7; bases outside the gene matches: 8. CDR3 DNA: TGTGCCAGCAGCCGCACAGGGGGCACTGGTGAAAAACTGTTTTTT. Its protein product is CASSRTGGTGEKLFF.

This clone was counted at least ten times. This chain uses TRBV29-1 with TRBJ1-2, with D possibly TRBD1 on 5 matching bases. CDR1 SQVTM and CDR2 ANQGSEA come from the germline V gene. The CDR3 has 13 residues. The germline V and J ends were trimmed by 1 base and 2 bases, with 8 bases remaining between them. Here the CDR3 DNA reads TGCAGCGTTGAAGGGAGGGACAACTATGGCTACACCTTC. This translates into CSVEGRDNYGYTF.

The chain joins TRBV11-2 to TRBJ2-3; TRBD2 matches at 9 bases. The CDR3 extends over 15 amino acids. Germline-derived CDR1 and CDR2 are SGHAT and FQNNGV. V lost 4 bases to trimming and J lost 4 bases; unmatched junction nucleotides: 6. The CDR3 sequence: CASSSLAGSADTQYF. The CDR3, as DNA: TGTGCCAGCAGCTCTCTAGCGGGATCAGCAGATACGCAGTATTTT.

The sample holds a few counts of this clone. The chain has TRBV28 and TRBJ1-1; no clear D. The CDR3 totals 13 residues. The V gene lost 4 bases and the J gene lost 7 bases, with 13 bases spanning the gap. In germline, CDR1 is MDHEN, CDR2 SYDVKM. CDR3 nucleotide sequence: TGTGCCAGCAGTTCCCCCCCTACGGTTGAAGCTTTCTTT. It yields the protein CASSSPPTVEAFF. Complete variable domain (other parts from reference TRBV28 and TRBJ1-1): DVKVTQSSRYLVKRTGEKVFLECVQDMDHENMFWYRQDPGLGLRLIYFSYDVKMKEKGDIPEGYSVSREKKERFSLILESASTNQTSMYLCASSSPPTVEAFFGQGTRLTVV.

This clone was seen only a few times. This chain joins TRBV7-2 and TRBJ2-7, with 11 bases identical to TRBD2. The J segment lost 3 bases and the V segment lost 5 bases, leaving 6 bases of the junction unmatched. The CDR3 runs to 15 residues. The germline V gene encodes CDR1 SGHTA and CDR2 FQGNSA. CDR3 coding DNA: TGTGCCAGCAGCCCCTTCACTAGCGGGAGCTACGAGCAGTACTTC. Its translation: CASSPFTSGSYEQYF. The complete variable domain, with remaining parts taken from reference TRBV7-2 and TRBJ2-7, reads GAGVSQSPSNKVTEKGKDVELRCDPISGHTALYWYRQSLGQGLEFLIYFQGNSAPDKSGLPSDRFSAERTGGSVSTLTIQRTQQEDSAVYLCASSPFTSGSYEQYFGPGTRLTVT.

V and J are TRBV7-3 and TRBJ2-4; D gene uncertain. This CDR3 comprises 15 residues. Per the germline V gene, CDR1 is SGHTA and CDR2 is FQGTGA. Trimming stripped 1 base from V and 3 bases from J, with 10 bases between. The CDR3 coding sequence is TGTGCCAGCAGCTTAAGTCCTAATAACAAAAACATTCAGTACTTC. Residues: CASSLSPNNKNIQYF.

The V gene is TRBV2, the J gene TRBJ2-3; 9 bases are shared with TRBD2. This CDR3 contains 14 residues. V lost 4 bases, J lost 4 bases, and 3 bases stayed unmatched. Germline CDR1 SNHLY, CDR2 FYNNEI. CDR3 DNA: TGTGCCAGCAGTGGTGCGGGGGGGTCAGATACGCAGTATTTT. Encoded protein: CASSGAGGSDTQYF. The complete variable domain, with remaining parts taken from reference TRBV2 and TRBJ2-3, reads EPEVTQTPSHQVTQMGQEVILRCVPISNHLYFYWYRQILGQKVEFLVSFYNNEISEKSEIFDDQFSVERPDGSNFTLKIRSTKLEDSAMYFCASSGAGGSDTQYFGPGTRLTVL.

This clone was found many times. CDR3 amino acids: CASTPGQLNTGELFF. CDR3 bases: TGTGCCAGCACCCCAGGGCAGTTGAACACCGGGGAGCTGTTTTTT. This chain uses TRBV7-2 with TRBJ2-2, with D perhaps TRBD1 (5 bases). CDR1 SGHTA and CDR2 FQGNSA come from the germline V gene. The CDR3 is made up of 15 amino acids. V gave up 7 bases and J gave up 1 base, with 13 bases separating them.

This rearrangement joins TRBV28 to TRBJ2-5; D not certain. Trimming shortened V by 6 bases and J by 4 bases, and 18 bases separated the two germline ends. The germline V gene has CDR1 MDHEN and CDR2 SYDVKM. This CDR3 contains 15 residues. CDR3 amino acids: CASSLRDSLGETQYF. DNA of the CDR3: TGTGCCAGCAGCCTTCGCGACTCATTGGGAGAGACCCAGTACTTC.

This clone showed up just a few times. The chain employs TRBV5-1 and TRBJ2-7, with D tentatively TRBD1 (5 bases). The V gene's germline CDR1 is SGHRS and CDR2 YFSETQ. The CDR3 runs 14 residues. The germline V and J ends were trimmed by 5 bases and 1 base, with 13 bases remaining between them. In DNA form, the CDR3 reads TGCGCCAGCAGGGCGCAGGGTGAATCCTACGAGCAGTACTTC. Its protein product is CASRAQGESYEQYF.

This chain connects TRBV19 to TRBJ2-2; 9 bases align to TRBD1. CDR1 and CDR2 from the germline V gene are LNHDA and SQIVND (reference sequence). The CDR3 is 14 residues long. The CDR3 coding sequence is TGTGGTTGTAGGGACAGGGATATTTACGGGGAGCTGTTTTTT. This codes for CGCRDRDIYGELFF. Full variable domain (missing parts from reference TRBV19 and TRBJ2-2): DGGITQSPKYLFRKEGQNVTLSCEQNLNHDAMYWYRQDPGQGLRLIYYSQIVNDFQKGDIAEGYSVSREKKESFPLTVTSAQKNPTAFYLCGCRDRDIYGELFFGEGSRLTVL.

This chain uses TRBV27 with TRBJ2-2, with D possibly TRBD2 on 7 matching bases. Trimming stripped 5 bases from V and 6 bases from J, with 13 bases between. The CDR3 runs 14 residues. Germline V gives CDR1 MNHEY, CDR2 SMNVEV (reference sequence). The CDR3 protein is CASSRRGGSGELFF. CDR3 nucleotides: TGTGCCAGCAGTCGAAGGGGGGGGTCCGGGGAGCTGTTTTTT.